These 21 T cell receptor beta chains came from one sample sequenced in a study of beta chain features in type 1 diabetes. Expressed TCRB transcripts were sequenced because the entire RNA isolate underwent reverse transcription. Some clones are missing from TCRdb's copy, which holds only in-frame ones; the method was immunoSEQ multiplex PCR. Here the sample spans 130,000 to 150,000 clones, about 9.4% being singletons. The sequencing input was naive CD4+ T cells from blood. These receptors originate from a man younger than 35 in good health.

The chain has TRBV4-3 and TRBJ2-5, with D unclear. Germline V gives CDR1 LGHNA, CDR2 YSLEER. V was trimmed by 2 bases and J by 1 base, leaving 5 bases between them. This CDR3 region has 13 residues. CDR3 in DNA: TGCGCCAGCAGCCAACACAGCCAAGAGACCCAGTACTTC. As protein: CASSQHSQETQYF.

This clone was observed a few times. The rearrangement links TRBV7-9 to TRBJ2-1; 7 nucleotides agree with TRBD1. Per germline, CDR1 SEHNR and CDR2 FQNEAQ (reference sequence). The CDR3 contains 13 residues. After removal of 3 bases from V and 7 bases from J, the junction contained 3 bases not matched to a gene. In DNA, the CDR3 is TGTGCCAGCAGCTTCGACAGGGTAAATGAGCAGTTCTTC. Amino acid sequence: CASSFDRVNEQFF.

The V call is TRBV5-4, the J call TRBJ2-2; TRBD1 aligns across 12 bases. Trimming took 5 bases from V and 4 from J; bases not matched to a gene: 6. The CDR3 length is 16 residues. CDR1 is SGHNT, CDR2 YYREEE, per germline (reference sequence). The CDR3 DNA reads TGTGCCAGCAGTCAGTTGGGACAGGGGGCCACCGGGGAGCTGTTTTTT. It specifies CASSQLGQGATGELFF.

In this sample, this clone turned up a few times. The genes are TRBV5-1 and TRBJ2-1, with 9 bases lining up with TRBD2. The V gene's germline CDR1 is SGHRS and CDR2 YFSETQ. With 0 bases clipped from V and 7 bases from J, the junction kept 8 bases outside the gene matches. The CDR3 loop spans 16 amino acids. CDR3 DNA: TGCGCCAGCAGCTTGGAGGCTAGCGGGGTTGGGAATGAGCAGTTCTTC. This sequence encodes CASSLEASGVGNEQFF. The whole variable domain, remainder taken from reference TRBV5-1 and TRBJ2-1, is KAGVTQTPRYLIKTRGQQVTLSCSPISGHRSVSWYQQTPGQGLQFLFEYFSETQRNKGNFPGRFSGRQFSNSRSEMNVSTLELGDSALYLCASSLEASGVGNEQFFGPGTRLTVL.

The chain is built from TRBV4-2 and TRBJ1-2; D is perhaps TRBD1 (6 bases). V was cut by 0 bases and J by 2 bases, with 13 bases left in between. Germline values: CDR1 LGHNA, CDR2 YNFKEQ. The CDR3 runs to 16 residues. The DNA of the CDR3 is TGTGCCAGCAGCCAAGAAAACAACGGACAGAACTATGGCTACACCTTC. This encodes CASSQENNGQNYGYTF.

V usage is TRBV7-9 and J usage is TRBJ2-5, with 8 bases aligning to TRBD1. V lost 5 bases, J lost 1 base, and 6 bases stayed unmatched. The CDR3 totals 15 residues. Germline lookup yields CDR1 SEHNR and CDR2 FQNEAQ (reference sequence). The CDR3 reads CASSARDRIQETQYF. The CDR3 nucleotides are TGTGCCAGCAGCGCGAGGGACAGGATCCAAGAGACCCAGTACTTC.

The chain carries TRBV28 and TRBJ2-7, with 7 bases matching TRBD1. The germline V gene has CDR1 MDHEN and CDR2 SYDVKM. Germline trimming cut 3 bases from V and 3 bases from J; bases unmatched to any gene: 8. The CDR3 loop spans 15 amino acids. The CDR3 region is CASSFRTGRFYEQYF. The CDR3 DNA follows: TGTGCCAGCAGTTTCCGGACAGGTCGATTCTACGAGCAGTACTTC.

This clone was observed a handful of times. J is TRBJ1-4 and V is TRBV18; D call uncertain. Trimming stripped 5 bases from V and 1 base from J, with 8 bases between. CDR3 length: 14 residues. Germline V gene lookup returns CDR1 KGHSH and CDR2 LQKENI. The CDR3 bases are TGTGCCAGCTCAATGGAGGGAACTAATGAAAAACTGTTTTTT. Residues: CASSMEGTNEKLFF.

The gene calls are TRBV6-1 and TRBJ1-2; no definite D call. The CDR3 consists of 13 residues. Per the germline V gene, CDR1 is MNHNS and CDR2 is SASEGT. Trimming pared 3 bases from V and 4 bases from J, leaving 9 bases between. The CDR3 DNA reads as TGTGCCAGCAGTGACTCGAGGATCTATGGCTACACCTTC. The encoded protein is CASSDSRIYGYTF.

The chain combines TRBV7-8 with TRBJ2-7; 9 bases are shared with TRBD1. Germline V gene data show CDR1 as SGHVS and CDR2 as FQNEAQ. With V trimmed by 1 base and J by 2 bases, 0 bases remained unmatched. The CDR3 has 14 residues. The CDR3 region has the DNA TGTGCCAGCAGCTTAGACAGGGGGCCCTACGAGCAGTACTTC. It codes for CASSLDRGPYEQYF. The full variable domain, completed using reference TRBV7-8 and TRBJ2-7, is GAGVSQSPRYKVAKRGQDVALRCDPISGHVSLFWYQQALGQGPEFLTYFQNEAQLDKSGLPSDRFFAERPEGSVSTLKIQRTQQEDSAVYLCASSLDRGPYEQYFGPGTRLTVT.

This sequence joins TRBV6-5 and TRBJ2-2, with 8 bases aligning to TRBD2. Trimming at V came to 7 bases and at J to 8 bases, leaving 6 bases not matched to a gene. The length of the CDR3 is 13 residues. CDR1 and CDR2 (germline): MNHEY, SVGAGI. This chain's CDR3 is CASKRTSFGELFF. CDR3 coding DNA: TGTGCCAGCAAAAGGACTAGCTTTGGGGAGCTGTTTTTT.

The chain recombines TRBV2 with TRBJ2-2, with 12 bases lining up with TRBD2. CDR1 is SNHLY and CDR2 is FYNNEI in the germline V gene. The V and J ends lost 7 bases and 4 bases, in that order; junction bases with no gene match: 4. The CDR3 contains 15 residues. CDR3 region: CASISSGGGTGELFF. Written as DNA, the CDR3 is TGTGCCAGCATCTCTAGCGGGGGGGGCACCGGGGAGCTGTTTTTT.

This clone has a count of ten or more. V and J are TRBV7-9 and TRBJ2-5, with TRBD1 identical over 7 bases. Trimming took 5 bases from V and 2 from J; bases not matched to a gene: 2. The germline CDR1 and CDR2 sequences are SEHNR and FQNEAQ (reference sequence). The length of the CDR3 is 13 residues. This CDR3 reads CASSPGQQETQYF. The CDR3, as DNA: TGTGCCAGCAGCCCGGGACAGCAAGAGACCCAGTACTTC.

This clone showed up just a few times. Germline and junction disagree at one end, which may indicate a read error. The chain joins TRBV7-3 to TRBJ1-2, with D unclear. The CDR3 runs to 15 residues. Germline values: CDR1 SGHTA, CDR2 FQGTGA. This CDR3 is CASSLTSELRYGYTF. The DNA of the CDR3 is TGTGCCAGCAGCCTAACATCGGAGCTTAGATATGGCTACACCTTC.

The rearrangement joins TRBV7-2 to TRBJ1-5; D is uncertain. Germline V gene sequence: CDR1 SGHTA, CDR2 FQGNSA. Trimming removed 1 base from V and 5 bases from J, with 6 bases in between. The CDR3 length is 13 residues. CDR3 DNA: TGTGCCAGCAGCTTAGTGGAGGATCAGCCCCAGCATTTT. Translated, it gives CASSLVEDQPQHF.

V is TRBV9 and J is TRBJ2-3, with D maybe TRBD1 (6 bases). This CDR3 is built from 15 residues. CDR1 and CDR2 (germline): SGDLS, YYNGEE. The V end was cut by 0 bases, the J end by 2 bases, with 10 bases between. The chain's CDR3 is CASSVVGDITDTQYF. The CDR3 coding sequence is TGTGCCAGCAGCGTAGTTGGGGACATCACAGATACGCAGTATTTT.

DNA of the CDR3: TGCGCCAGCAGCTCGGGACTAGCGGGGGTAGCAGAGACCCAGTACTTC. It encodes CASSSGLAGVAETQYF. This sequence joins TRBV5-1 and TRBJ2-5, with 14 bases aligning to TRBD2. Germline V lookup: CDR1 SGHRS, CDR2 YFSETQ. J gave up 4 bases and V 3 bases, and 5 bases lay outside the gene matches. The CDR3 is made up of 16 amino acids. The full variable domain, in which reference TRBV5-1 and TRBJ2-5 provide the parts outside the CDR3, is KAGVTQTPRYLIKTRGQQVTLSCSPISGHRSVSWYQQTPGQGLQFLFEYFSETQRNKGNFPGRFSGRQFSNSRSEMNVSTLELGDSALYLCASSSGLAGVAETQYFGPGTRLLVL.

This clone turned up a few times. The V and J genes are TRBV7-3 and TRBJ2-1, with 8 bases aligning to TRBD1. From germline, CDR1 is SGHTA and CDR2 FQGTGA. The CDR3 spans 16 residues. Losses at the gene ends were 0 bases for V and 7 bases for J; bases not matched to a gene: 8. Here the CDR3 DNA reads TGTGCCAGCAGCTTAACGTGGCAGGGGGCGGGTAATGAGCAGTTCTTC. Its translation is CASSLTWQGAGNEQFF.

The table lists this clone with a few counts. The CDR3 sequence: CASIGGGPDNEQFF. The CDR3 coding sequence is TGTGCCAGCATCGGCGGGGGGCCGGACAATGAGCAGTTCTTC. The chain is built from TRBV6-6 and TRBJ2-1, with 8 bases lining up with TRBD2. V lost 7 bases and J lost 5; bases outside the gene matches: 7. The CDR3 runs to 14 residues. Germline loops: CDR1 MNHNY, CDR2 SVGAGI (reference sequence).

This clone occurred many times. The gene calls are TRBV23-1 and TRBJ2-1; tentative D call: TRBD1 (6 bases). TRBV23-1 is placed among ORFs of uncertain function. This CDR3 region has 16 residues. V was clipped by 0 bases and J by 3 bases, with 12 bases between them. The chain's CDR3 is CASSQSKGGGYNEQFF. CDR3 nucleotide sequence: TGCGCCAGCAGTCAATCAAAAGGGGGTGGCTACAATGAGCAGTTCTTC.

This clone was observed at least ten times. The chain combines TRBV18 with TRBJ1-6; possible D gene TRBD1, 6 bases. Germline lookup yields CDR1 KGHSH and CDR2 LQKENI. The ends were cut back, 3 bases at V and 16 bases at J, with 22 bases in the middle. This CDR3 has 15 amino acids. The CDR3 sequence is CASSPDIYRDTHLHF. The CDR3 coding sequence is TGTGCCAGCTCACCGGATATTTACCGGGACACCCATCTCCACTTT.